The entry below describes one T cell receptor (beta chain). The data originate from a study of blood T cell repertoires in COVID-19. The overall study: Acute-phase and convalescent COVID-19 samples originated in the United States, Italy and Spain. Sources were T cells, B-cell-depleted T cells, or PBMCs; the material itself was cDNA or gDNA.

Authors' analysis steps: Cell counts per sample came from amplifying reference gene primers. Assay used: immunoSEQ multiplex PCR; TCRdb lists only in-frame clones, some missing. V, J and clone size derive from that table, while D and trimming were established from the DNA sequence. The sample includes 53,000 or so clones, about 80% of them seen just once. This receptor was identified in a human donor in a cohort sampled during active COVID-19. The source material was peripheral blood.

CDR3 residues: CASSDRVAGYTF. Written as DNA, the CDR3 is TGTGCCAGCAGTGACAGGGTTGCCGGCTACACCTTC. The V call is TRBV12-3 or TRBV12-4, the J call TRBJ1-2; 7 bases are shared with TRBD1. This CDR3 has 12 residues. V lost 5 bases and J lost 8; bases outside the gene matches: 5.